Listed below are T cell receptor beta chains from one sample, sequenced in a study of cytomegalovirus exposure and HLA in healthy donors. Using immunoSEQ multiplex PCR, the repertoire was profiled, and TCRdb retains in-frame clones only, with some absent. The data show 150,000 to 200,000 clones, 12% seen once. The sequencing sample was made of PBMCs. The receptors originated from a man between 50 and 59 years old in good health and CMV-seropositive. CDR3s include the opening cysteine and the closing phenylalanine or tryptophan. Fields, in order: J gene, D gene, clone size, V gene, CDR3 protein, CDR3 DNA. The D gene is left open where the match is weak. A row's size may be missing; if present it is once, few, many or a size class.

TRBJ2-1 | NA | few | TRBV7-9 | CASSLLGGAVYNEQFF | TGTGCCAGCAGCCTCTTAGGGGGGGCCGTTTACAATGAGCAGTTCTTC
TRBJ2-3 | TRBD2 | NA | TRBV5-1 | CASSSGLAGGIPSTDTQYF | TGCGCCAGCAGCTCGGGACTAGCGGGGGGCATTCCTAGCACAGATACGCAGTATTTT
TRBJ2-5 | TRBD2 | few | TRBV7-7 | CASSYWEGAQETQYF | TGTGCTAGCAGCTACTGGGAGGGAGCCCAAGAGACCCAGTACTTC
TRBJ1-1 | NA | few | TRBV5-4 | CASSLIGRRTEAFF | TGTGCCAGCAGCTTGATCGGCAGGAGGACTGAAGCTTTCTTT
TRBJ1-4 | TRBD1 | few | TRBV11-3 | CASSLSGGRGNEKLFF | TGTGCCAGCAGCTTATCAGGGGGGCGCGGTAATGAAAAACTGTTTTTT
TRBJ1-1 | NA | few | TRBV6-6 | CASKEGGPRAEAFF | TGTGCCAGCAAGGAGGGGGGGCCGAGGGCTGAAGCTTTCTTT
TRBJ2-1 | TRBD2 | NA | TRBV5-1 | CASSPLTSAAGNEQFF | TGCGCCAGCAGCCCACTGACTAGCGCAGCGGGGAATGAGCAGTTCTTC
TRBJ2-1 | NA | NA | TRBV5-6 | CASSYNNEQFF | TGTGCCAGCAGCTATAACAATGAGCAGTTCTTC
TRBJ2-7 | NA | few | TRBV5-1 | CASRAWQRYEQYF | TGCGCCAGCAGAGCTTGGCAGCGCTACGAGCAGTACTTC
TRBJ1-5 | NA | NA | TRBV19 | CASSPRGQQPQHF | TGTGCCAGTAGTCCCCGAGGACAGCAGCCCCAGCATTTT
TRBJ2-1 | NA | NA | TRBV20-1 | CSARDGIEQFF | TGCAGTGCTAGAGATGGCATCGAGCAGTTCTTC
TRBJ1-4 | NA | medium-sized | TRBV4-1 | CASSPYEGITNEKLFF | TGCGCCAGCAGCCCCTACGAGGGTATTACTAATGAAAAACTGTTTTTT
TRBJ2-5 | TRBD1 | NA | TRBV5-1 | CASSLGTGVNWETQYF | TGCGCCAGCAGCTTGGGGACAGGGGTCAACTGGGAGACCCAGTACTTC
TRBJ2-2 | TRBD1 | NA | TRBV5-6 | CASSVFPGQGDTGELFF | TGTGCCAGCAGCGTATTCCCGGGACAGGGGGACACCGGGGAGCTGTTTTTT
TRBJ2-2 | TRBD1 | NA | TRBV6-1 | CASCRDRVAGELFF | TGTGCCAGCTGCCGGGACAGGGTAGCCGGGGAGCTGTTTTTT
TRBJ1-1 | NA | few | TRBV5-1 | CASSLPGSTEAFF | TGCGCCAGCAGCTTGCCCGGGTCCACTGAAGCTTTCTTT
TRBJ2-3 | NA | NA | TRBV7-3 | CASSLTASTDTQYF | TGTGCCAGCAGCTTGACAGCTAGCACAGATACGCAGTATTTT
TRBJ2-5 | NA | NA | TRBV4-3 | CASSHSSTQETQYF | TGCGCCAGCAGCCACAGTAGCACGCAAGAGACCCAGTACTTC
TRBJ1-6 | NA | NA | TRBV11-3 | CASSLDRTDYNSPLHF | TGTGCCAGCAGCTTAGATCGGACAGATTATAATTCACCCCTCCACTTT
TRBJ2-7 | NA | once | TRBV7-8 | CASSLVERGNEQYF | TGTGCCAGCAGCTTAGTCGAGAGGGGGAACGAGCAGTACTTC
TRBJ2-2 | TRBD1 | few | TRBV4-3 | CASSQDGGTGGTGELFF | TGCGCCAGCAGCCAAGATGGGGGGACAGGGGGGACCGGGGAGCTGTTTTTT
TRBJ2-3 | NA | NA | TRBV5-4 | CASSTGGTTDTQYF | TGTGCCAGCAGCACCGGGGGAACCACAGATACGCAGTATTTT
TRBJ1-6 | TRBD1 | few | TRBV11-3 | CASSRTGSYNSPLHF | TGTGCCAGCAGCCGGACAGGGTCCTATAATTCACCCCTCCACTTT
TRBJ1-6 | TRBD1 | few | TRBV7-2 | CASSSTDRATSPLHF | TGTGCCAGCAGCTCTACGGACAGGGCGACTTCACCCCTCCACTTT
TRBJ1-1 | TRBD1 | few | TRBV5-1 | CASSLDRDSTEAFF | TGCGCCAGCAGCTTGGACAGGGACAGCACTGAAGCTTTCTTT
TRBJ1-3 | NA | NA | TRBV6-5 | CASSYGGARSGNTIYF | TGTGCCAGCAGTTACGGTGGGGCCCGCTCTGGAAACACCATATATTTT
TRBJ1-5 | TRBD1 | NA | TRBV19 | CASSIRAGGGQSRQPQHF | TGTGCCAGTAGTATCAGAGCAGGGGGTGGACAGAGTCGGCAGCCCCAGCATTTT
TRBJ1-1 | TRBD1 | NA | TRBV7-9 | CASSLGQGRGAFF | TGTGCCAGCAGCTTAGGACAGGGAAGGGGAGCTTTCTTT
TRBJ2-5 | TRBD1 | NA | TRBV28 | CASSGGQVGETQYF | TGTGCCAGCAGTGGGGGACAGGTCGGCGAGACCCAGTACTTC
TRBJ2-3 | NA | few | TRBV6-5 | CASSPQGKGDTQYF | TGTGCCAGCAGTCCACAGGGTAAAGGAGATACGCAGTATTTT
TRBJ1-2 | NA | few | TRBV5-6 | CASSLGGGEAYGYTF | TGTGCCAGCAGCTTGGGTGGAGGGGAAGCATATGGCTACACCTTC
TRBJ1-2 | NA | few | TRBV7-2 | CASSGRTDGYTF | TGTGCCAGCAGCGGTCGTACAGATGGCTACACCTTC
TRBJ1-5 | NA | many | TRBV2 | CASSEGGTRQPQHF | TGTGCCAGCAGTGAGGGGGGGACTCGCCAGCCCCAGCATTTT
TRBJ2-7 | NA | few | TRBV4-2 | CASSQEAQLVAREQYF | TGTGCCAGCAGCCAAGAGGCCCAGCTAGTGGCCCGCGAGCAGTACTTC
TRBJ1-4 | NA | few | TRBV23-1 | CASSLRRRTLSTNEKLFF | TGCGCCAGCAGTCTTCGGAGACGGACACTGTCAACTAATGAAAAACTGTTTTTT
TRBJ1-4 | TRBD1 | NA | TRBV4-1 | CAGSQSDRGANEKLFF | TGCGCCGGCAGCCAATCAGACAGGGGGGCTAATGAAAAACTGTTTTTT
TRBJ1-1 | NA | few | TRBV6-1 | CASPTAGAFF | TGTGCCAGCCCTACAGCAGGAGCTTTCTTT
TRBJ1-2 | NA | few | TRBV5-5 | CASSLTGLGYTF | TGTGCCAGCAGCTTGACTGGGCTCGGCTACACCTTC
TRBJ2-3 | NA | few | TRBV2 | CASSVRGLGDTQYF | TGTGCCAGCAGTGTGAGGGGGTTGGGAGATACGCAGTATTTT
TRBJ2-5 | TRBD2 | NA | TRBV11-2 | CASSLVRRGETQYF | TGTGCCAGCAGCTTAGTTAGGCGGGGGGAGACCCAGTACTTC
TRBJ2-3 | TRBD2 | NA | TRBV4-1 | CASSLLAGSTDTQYF | TGCGCCAGCAGCCTTCTAGCGGGGTCTACAGATACGCAGTATTTT
TRBJ1-1 | NA | NA | TRBV5-1 | CASSLETMNTEAFF | TGCGCCAGCAGCTTGGAAACAATGAACACTGAAGCTTTCTTT
TRBJ2-5 | NA | few | TRBV7-2 | CASSSKETQYF | TGTGCCAGCAGCTCCAAAGAGACCCAGTACTTC
TRBJ1-1 | TRBD1 | NA | TRBV28 | CASSLGDRGKAFF | TGTGCCAGCAGTTTAGGGGACAGGGGTAAAGCTTTCTTT
TRBJ2-3 | TRBD2 | NA | TRBV19 | CASSRTGRTSGHTQYF | TGTGCCAGTAGTAGGACAGGGAGGACTAGCGGGCATACGCAGTATTTT
TRBJ1-2 | NA | few | TRBV18 | CASSPRQDYGYTF | TGTGCCAGCTCACCGCGACAGGACTATGGCTACACCTTC
TRBJ2-3 | TRBD1 | NA | TRBV7-2 | CASSSKSGGPDTQYF | TGTGCCAGCAGCTCCAAATCAGGGGGTCCAGATACGCAGTATTTT
TRBJ2-1 | TRBD1 | NA | TRBV2 | CASSDTGALNEQFF | TGTGCCAGCAGTGATACAGGGGCACTGAATGAGCAGTTCTTC
TRBJ2-3 | TRBD2 | NA | TRBV19 | CASSIQETSGWDTQYF | TGTGCCAGTAGTATTCAGGAGACTAGCGGTTGGGATACGCAGTATTTT